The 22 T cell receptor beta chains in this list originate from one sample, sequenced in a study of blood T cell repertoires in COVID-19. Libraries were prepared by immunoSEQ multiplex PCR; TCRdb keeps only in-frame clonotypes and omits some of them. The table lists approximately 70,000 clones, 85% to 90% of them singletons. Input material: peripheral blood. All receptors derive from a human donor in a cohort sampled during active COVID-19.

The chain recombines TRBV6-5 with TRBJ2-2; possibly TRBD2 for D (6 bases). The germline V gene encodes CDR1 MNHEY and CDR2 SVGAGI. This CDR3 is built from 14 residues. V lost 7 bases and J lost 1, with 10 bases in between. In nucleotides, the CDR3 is TGTGCCAGCAAAGTGGGGGGGAACACCGGGGAGCTGTTTTTT. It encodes CASKVGGNTGELFF.

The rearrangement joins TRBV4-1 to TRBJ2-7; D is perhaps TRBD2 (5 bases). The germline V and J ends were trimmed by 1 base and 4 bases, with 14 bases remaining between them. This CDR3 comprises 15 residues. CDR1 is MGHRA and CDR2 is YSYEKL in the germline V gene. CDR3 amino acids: CASSQAMSSPYEQYF. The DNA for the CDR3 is TGCGCCAGCAGCCAAGCTATGTCTAGCCCTTACGAGCAGTACTTC.

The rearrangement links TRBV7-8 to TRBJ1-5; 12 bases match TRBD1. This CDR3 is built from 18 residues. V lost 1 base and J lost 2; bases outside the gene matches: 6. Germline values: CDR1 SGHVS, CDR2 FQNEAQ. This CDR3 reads CASSLEGQGARGNQPQHF. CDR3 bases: TGTGCCAGCAGCTTAGAGGGACAGGGGGCGAGGGGCAATCAGCCCCAGCATTTT. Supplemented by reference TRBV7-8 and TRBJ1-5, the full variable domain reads GAGVSQSPRYKVAKRGQDVALRCDPISGHVSLFWYQQALGQGPEFLTYFQNEAQLDKSGLPSDRFFAERPEGSVSTLKIQRTQQEDSAVYLCASSLEGQGARGNQPQHFGDGTRLSIL.

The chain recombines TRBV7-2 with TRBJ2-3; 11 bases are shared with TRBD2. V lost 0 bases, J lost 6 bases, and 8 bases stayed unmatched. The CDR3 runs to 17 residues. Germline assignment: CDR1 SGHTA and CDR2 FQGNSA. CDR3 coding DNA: TGTGCCAGCAGCTTAGCTGGGCTAGCGGGAGGTTTGGATACGCAGTATTTT. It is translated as CASSLAGLAGGLDTQYF.

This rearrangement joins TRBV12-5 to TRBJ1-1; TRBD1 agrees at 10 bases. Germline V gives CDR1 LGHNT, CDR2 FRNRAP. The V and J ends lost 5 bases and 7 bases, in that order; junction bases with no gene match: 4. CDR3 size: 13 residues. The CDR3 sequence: CASGPGTGVEAFF. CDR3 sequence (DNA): TGTGCTAGTGGTCCCGGGACAGGGGTTGAAGCTTTCTTT.

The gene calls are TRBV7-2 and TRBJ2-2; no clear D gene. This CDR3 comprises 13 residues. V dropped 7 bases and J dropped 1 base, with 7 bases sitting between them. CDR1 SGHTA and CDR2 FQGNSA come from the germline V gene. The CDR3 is CASIGRNTGELFF. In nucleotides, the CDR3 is TGTGCCAGCATTGGCCGGAACACCGGGGAGCTGTTTTTT.

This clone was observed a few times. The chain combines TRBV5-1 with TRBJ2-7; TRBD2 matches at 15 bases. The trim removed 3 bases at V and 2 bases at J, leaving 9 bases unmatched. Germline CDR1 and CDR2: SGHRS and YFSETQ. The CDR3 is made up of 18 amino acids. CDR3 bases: TGCGCCAGCAGCTCAGGACTAGCGGGAGGGCCGGTAACCTACGAGCAGTACTTC. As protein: CASSSGLAGGPVTYEQYF. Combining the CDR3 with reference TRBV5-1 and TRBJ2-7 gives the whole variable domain KAGVTQTPRYLIKTRGQQVTLSCSPISGHRSVSWYQQTPGQGLQFLFEYFSETQRNKGNFPGRFSGRQFSNSRSEMNVSTLELGDSALYLCASSSGLAGGPVTYEQYFGPGTRLTVT.

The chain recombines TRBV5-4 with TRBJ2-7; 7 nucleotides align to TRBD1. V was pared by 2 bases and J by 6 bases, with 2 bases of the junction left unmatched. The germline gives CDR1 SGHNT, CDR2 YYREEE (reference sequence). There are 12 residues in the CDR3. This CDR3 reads CASSLNRGEQYF. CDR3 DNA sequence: TGTGCCAGCAGCTTAAACAGGGGCGAGCAGTACTTC.

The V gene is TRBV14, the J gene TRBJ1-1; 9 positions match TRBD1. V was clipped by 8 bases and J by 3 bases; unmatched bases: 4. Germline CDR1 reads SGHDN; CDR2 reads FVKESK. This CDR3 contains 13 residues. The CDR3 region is CASSGQGYTEAFF. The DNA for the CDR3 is TGTGCCAGCTCGGGACAGGGCTACACTGAAGCTTTCTTT.

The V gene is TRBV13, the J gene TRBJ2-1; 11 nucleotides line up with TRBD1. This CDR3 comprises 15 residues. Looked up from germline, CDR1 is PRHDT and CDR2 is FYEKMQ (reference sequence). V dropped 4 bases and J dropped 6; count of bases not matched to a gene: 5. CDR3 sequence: CASSSRDRGGNEQFF. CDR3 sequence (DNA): TGTGCCAGCAGCTCCCGGGACAGGGGGGGCAATGAGCAGTTCTTC. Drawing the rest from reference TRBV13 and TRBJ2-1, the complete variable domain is AAGVIQSPRHLIKEKRETATLKCYPIPRHDTVYWYQQGPGQDPQFLISFYEKMQSDKGSIPDRFSAQQFSDYHSELNMSSLELGDSALYFCASSSRDRGGNEQFFGPGTRLTVL.

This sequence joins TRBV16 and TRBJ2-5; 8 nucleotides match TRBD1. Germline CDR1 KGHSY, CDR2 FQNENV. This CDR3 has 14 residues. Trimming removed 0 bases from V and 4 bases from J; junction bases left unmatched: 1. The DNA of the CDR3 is TGTGCCAGCAGCCAATCTCAGGGGGCAGAGACCCAGTACTTC. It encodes CASSQSQGAETQYF.

DNA of the CDR3: TGTGCCAGCAGCCAAGTCAGGAGCCGAGGGGAGACCCAGTACTTC. It is translated as CASSQVRSRGETQYF. This chain joins TRBV3-1 (or the pseudogene TRBV3-2) and TRBJ2-5; D possibly corresponds to TRBD2 (5 bases). From germline, CDR1 is LGHDT and CDR2 YNNKEL (reference sequence). V gave up 1 base and J gave up 5 bases, with 14 bases separating them. This CDR3 region has 15 residues.

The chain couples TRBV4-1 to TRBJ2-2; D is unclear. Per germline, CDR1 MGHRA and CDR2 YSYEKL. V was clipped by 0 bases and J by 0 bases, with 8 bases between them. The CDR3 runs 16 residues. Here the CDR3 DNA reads TGCGCCAGCAGCCAAGATCGCGGAGCGAACACCGGGGAGCTGTTTTTT. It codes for CASSQDRGANTGELFF.

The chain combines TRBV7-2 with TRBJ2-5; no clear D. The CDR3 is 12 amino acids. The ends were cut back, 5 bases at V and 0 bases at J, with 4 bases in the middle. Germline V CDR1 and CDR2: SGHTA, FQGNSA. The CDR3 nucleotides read TGTGCCAGCAGCCCGTACCAAGAGACCCAGTACTTC. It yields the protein CASSPYQETQYF.

This chain's CDR3 is CASSSGNTGVGAFF. CDR3 sequence (DNA): TGTGCCAGCAGCTCTGGAAACACAGGGGTTGGGGCTTTCTTT. The V call is TRBV5-6, the J call TRBJ1-1, with 7 bases fitting TRBD1. CDR1 SGHDT and CDR2 YYEEEE come from the germline V gene. The ends lost 3 bases at V and 11 bases at J; junction bases unmatched: 13. This CDR3 region has 14 residues.

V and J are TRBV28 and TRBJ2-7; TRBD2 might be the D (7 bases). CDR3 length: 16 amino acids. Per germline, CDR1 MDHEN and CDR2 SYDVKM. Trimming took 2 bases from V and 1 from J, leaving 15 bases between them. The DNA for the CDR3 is TGTGCCAGCAGTTTAGCGGGAGCTGGACAGTCCTACGAGCAGTACTTC. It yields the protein CASSLAGAGQSYEQYF. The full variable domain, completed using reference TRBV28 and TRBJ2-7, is DVKVTQSSRYLVKRTGEKVFLECVQDMDHENMFWYRQDPGLGLRLIYFSYDVKMKEKGDIPEGYSVSREKKERFSLILESASTNQTSMYLCASSLAGAGQSYEQYFGPGTRLTVT.

CDR3 protein: CASSLGQSGETQYF. DNA of the CDR3: TGTGCCAGCAGCTTGGGACAGTCAGGAGAGACCCAGTACTTC. The chain links TRBV2 to TRBJ2-5, with 7 bases aligning to TRBD1. Germline CDR1 is SNHLY and CDR2 is FYNNEI. The CDR3 consists of 14 residues. V dropped 6 bases and J dropped 4; count of bases not matched to a gene: 8. Filled out from reference TRBV2 and TRBJ2-5, the complete variable domain reads EPEVTQTPSHQVTQMGQEVILRCVPISNHLYFYWYRQILGQKVEFLVSFYNNEISEKSEIFDDQFSVERPDGSNFTLKIRSTKLEDSAMYFCASSLGQSGETQYFGPGTRLLVL.

In nucleotides, the CDR3 is TGTGCCAGCAGCTTTAGAGCCAATGAGCAGTTCTTC. It encodes CASSFRANEQFF. V gene TRBV5-6 combines with J gene TRBJ2-1; D not certain. Germline values: CDR1 SGHDT, CDR2 YYEEEE. Trimming took off 2 bases at V and 6 bases at J, with 6 bases between the two ends. This CDR3 is built from 12 residues.

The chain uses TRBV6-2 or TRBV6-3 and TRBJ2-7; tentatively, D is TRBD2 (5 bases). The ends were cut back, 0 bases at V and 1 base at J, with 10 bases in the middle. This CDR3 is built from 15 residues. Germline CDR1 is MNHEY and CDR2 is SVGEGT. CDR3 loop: CASSYSSSISYEQYF. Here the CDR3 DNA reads TGTGCCAGCAGTTACTCGTCTAGCATTTCCTACGAGCAGTACTTC.

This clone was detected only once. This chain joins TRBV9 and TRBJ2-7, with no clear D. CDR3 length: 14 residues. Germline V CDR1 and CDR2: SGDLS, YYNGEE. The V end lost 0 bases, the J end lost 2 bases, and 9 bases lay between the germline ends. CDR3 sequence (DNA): TGTGCCAGCAGCGTAGTAGACACCCCCTACGAGCAGTACTTC. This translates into CASSVVDTPYEQYF.

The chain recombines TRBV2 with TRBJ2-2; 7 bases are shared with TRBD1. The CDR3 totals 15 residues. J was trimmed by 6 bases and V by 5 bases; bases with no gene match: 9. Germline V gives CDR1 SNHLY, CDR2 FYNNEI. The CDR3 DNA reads TGTGCCAGCAGTTCCGGGACAGTGGCACCCGGGGAGCTGTTTTTT. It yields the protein CASSSGTVAPGELFF.

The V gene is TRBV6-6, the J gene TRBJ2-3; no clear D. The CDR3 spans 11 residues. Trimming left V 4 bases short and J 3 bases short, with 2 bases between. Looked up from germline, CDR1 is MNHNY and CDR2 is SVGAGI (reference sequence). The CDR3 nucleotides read TGTGCCAGCAGTTCGACAGATACGCAGTATTTT. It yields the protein CASSSTDTQYF.